This passage covers 11 T cell receptor beta chains from one sample sequenced in a study of T cell repertoires in cytomegalovirus infection. Antigen specificity for these receptors is unknown. Via MiXCR, TCRdb re-called the reads, giving one row per CDR3 protein. This sample has about 83,000 distinct CDR3 sequences, with roughly 25% found just once. Sequences were derived from CD8+ T cells from cultured PBMCs, sampled from culture after CMV antigen stimulation. The source of these receptors is a human donor in good health (CMV status not recorded). Some clones in this sample may be carry-over from other donors' samples.

This clonotype was observed many times. The chain is built from TRBV5-1 and TRBJ2-2, with D perhaps TRBD1 or TRBD2 (5 bases each). Per germline, CDR1 SGHRS and CDR2 YFSETQ. V shed 5 bases and J shed 5 bases, with 13 bases lying between them. The CDR3 contains 14 residues. CDR3 nucleotide sequence: TGCGCCAGCAGGAAGAGGGACGGTACCGGGGAGCTGTTTTTT. This sequence encodes CASRKRDGTGELFF.

This clonotype was recorded only once. This rearrangement joins TRBV27 to TRBJ2-6, with TRBD1 matching over 8 bases. Germline V gene lookup returns CDR1 MNHEY and CDR2 SMNVEV (reference sequence). V was pared by 4 bases and J by 4 bases, with 9 bases of the junction left unmatched. The CDR3 contains 17 residues. The CDR3 loop is CASSSGQGLGGANVLTF. The CDR3 nucleotides read TGTGCCAGCAGTTCCGGACAGGGTCTAGGAGGGGCCAACGTCCTGACTTTC.

In the case of this clonotype: The CDR3 does not close with the conserved phenylalanine or tryptophan, likely indicating a read error. This chain uses TRBV7-2 with TRBJ2-3; perhaps TRBD2 as D (6 bases). The CDR3 covers 15 residues. Trimming left V 4 bases short and J 0 bases short, with 11 bases between. In germline, CDR1 is SGHTA, CDR2 FQGNSA. CDR3 residues: CTSSSLAPSTDTQYS. Written as DNA, the CDR3 is TGTACCAGCAGCTCGCTAGCGCCGAGCACAGATACGCAGTATTCT.

This clonotype has a handful of counts. The chain uses TRBV7-9 and TRBJ2-3, with a weak D call TRBD2 (6 bases). CDR3 length: 17 residues. The germline V gene has CDR1 SEHNR and CDR2 FQNEAQ (reference sequence). Between the trimmed V and J ends, which lost 5 bases and 8 bases, there was a span of 26 bases. As DNA, the CDR3 is TGTGCCAGCAGCCTTCCGGCGGCGGGACCTAGACTAGGTACGCAGTATTTT. Translating it yields CASSLPAAGPRLGTQYF.

The chain is built from TRBV5-4 and TRBJ2-2; 8 bases agree with TRBD1. Germline V gives CDR1 SGHNT, CDR2 YYREEE (reference sequence). The CDR3 length is 16 residues. The J segment lost 6 bases and the V segment lost 3 bases, leaving 10 bases of the junction unmatched. CDR3 loop: CASSYDRGGVSGELFF. For the CDR3, the DNA is TGTGCCAGCAGCTACGACAGGGGAGGTGTGTCCGGGGAGCTGTTTTTT.

This clonotype was counted only a few times. The rearrangement uses TRBV27 and TRBJ1-5; no clear D. In germline, CDR1 is MNHEY, CDR2 SMNVEV (reference sequence). Trimming cost V 0 bases and J 5 bases, with 5 bases left between them. This CDR3 comprises 13 residues. The CDR3 bases are TGTGCCAGCAGTTTATCAGGGTATCAGCCCCAGCATTTT. Its translation is CASSLSGYQPQHF.

The rearrangement uses TRBV10-3 and TRBJ2-3; D is unresolved. The CDR3 length is 16 residues. Trimming took 8 bases from V and 5 from J, leaving 23 bases between them. Per the germline V gene, CDR1 is ENHRY and CDR2 is SYGVKD. As DNA, the CDR3 is TGTGCCATCCGTGTGTCTGAGCTGTGGCCCAAAGATACGCAGTATTTT. This codes for CAIRVSELWPKDTQYF.

This chain links TRBV4-3 with TRBJ1-1; TRBD1 might be the D (5 bases). Germline assignment: CDR1 LGHNA and CDR2 YSLEER. The germline V and J ends were trimmed by 1 base and 6 bases, with 9 bases remaining between them. The CDR3 extends over 13 amino acids. In nucleotides, the CDR3 is TGCGCCAGCAGCCAAGGGGAAGGGGCTGAAGCTTTCTTT. It yields the protein CASSQGEGAEAFF.

There are many counts of this clonotype. This chain links TRBV18 with TRBJ2-1; TRBD2 is a possible D gene (5 bases). Trimming pared 4 bases from V and 5 bases from J, leaving 18 bases between. The CDR3 has 16 amino acids. Germline assignment: CDR1 KGHSH and CDR2 LQKENI. The CDR3 nucleotides read TGTGCCAGCTCACTCACAACTGGAGGATCTGACAATGAGCAGTTCTTC. Residues: CASSLTTGGSDNEQFF.

This clonotype was found many times. The gene calls are TRBV6-6 and TRBJ2-7; no firm D call. Trimming stripped 0 bases from V and 2 bases from J, with 5 bases between. Germline V gene data show CDR1 as MNHNY and CDR2 as SVGAGI (reference sequence). The CDR3 is made up of 13 amino acids. CDR3 DNA sequence: TGTGCCAGCAGTTACTCGACCACCTACGAGCAGTACTTC. This codes for CASSYSTTYEQYF.

This clonotype was observed many times. The chain joins TRBV7-3 to TRBJ2-5; 10 nucleotides line up with TRBD1. CDR3 length: 15 amino acids. The germline V gene has CDR1 SGHTA and CDR2 FQGTGA. V dropped 0 bases and J dropped 4; count of bases not matched to a gene: 2. CDR3 sequence: CASSLTGTGVETQYF. CDR3 nucleotides: TGTGCCAGCAGCTTAACTGGGACAGGGGTAGAGACCCAGTACTTC. Full variable domain (remainder filled in from reference TRBV7-3 and TRBJ2-5): GAGVSQTPSNKVTEKGKYVELRCDPISGHTALYWYRQSLGQGPEFLIYFQGTGAADDSGLPNDRFFAVRPEGSVSTLKIQRTERGDSAVYLCASSLTGTGVETQYFGPGTRLLVL.